The rows below give T cell receptor beta chains drawn from one sample of a study of T cell responses to AZD1222 COVID-19 vaccine. Clones were read by immunoSEQ multiplex PCR, and TCRdb kept only the in-frame ones, dropping some. The sample shows 45,000 to 70,000 clones, about 90% of them seen only once. Sequences were derived from peripheral blood, sampled on day 0 of AZD1222 vaccination. The receptor set was obtained from an adult in good health. Both conserved end residues are part of each CDR3. Fields, in order: V gene, D gene, clone size, J gene, CDR3 protein, CDR3 DNA. D genes are given only for firm matches. A row's size may be missing; if present it is once, few, many or a size class.

v_gene: TRBV19
d_gene: .
abundance: few
j_gene: TRBJ2-1
CDR3aa: CASSTGVSVLYNEQFF
CDR3nt: TGTGCCAGTAGTACCGGGGTATCGGTCCTCTACAATGAGCAGTTCTTC

v_gene: TRBV28
d_gene: .
abundance: .
j_gene: TRBJ2-7
CDR3aa: CASNDAQAGGEQYF
CDR3nt: TGTGCCAGCAATGACGCACAGGCTGGTGGCGAGCAGTACTTC

v_gene: TRBV6-5
d_gene: TRBD1
abundance: once
j_gene: TRBJ1-1
CDR3aa: CASSPGTENTEAFF
CDR3nt: TGTGCCAGCAGCCCCGGGACAGAAAACACTGAAGCTTTCTTT

v_gene: TRBV24-1
d_gene: .
abundance: .
j_gene: TRBJ2-3
CDR3aa: CATSELTGHTDTQYF
CDR3nt: TGTGCCACCAGTGAATTGACAGGCCACACAGATACGCAGTATTTT

v_gene: TRBV6-5
d_gene: TRBD2
abundance: .
j_gene: TRBJ2-1
CDR3aa: CASSYFPTSAHNEQFF
CDR3nt: TGTGCCAGCAGTTACTTCCCGACTAGCGCCCACAATGAGCAGTTCTTC

v_gene: TRBV24-1
d_gene: TRBD1
abundance: .
j_gene: TRBJ2-5
CDR3aa: CATSEAGTGGRETQYF
CDR3nt: TGTGCCACCAGTGAGGCCGGGACAGGGGGCCGTGAGACCCAGTACTTC

v_gene: TRBV7-8
d_gene: TRBD2
abundance: few
j_gene: TRBJ2-7
CDR3aa: CASSPRTSGSYEQYF
CDR3nt: TGTGCCAGCAGCCCACGGACTAGCGGGTCCTACGAGCAGTACTTC

v_gene: TRBV7-9
d_gene: .
abundance: .
j_gene: TRBJ2-5
CDR3aa: CASSLDRDYQETQYF
CDR3nt: TGTGCCAGCAGCTTAGACCGGGACTACCAAGAGACCCAGTACTTC

v_gene: TRBV2
d_gene: TRBD2
abundance: .
j_gene: TRBJ2-3
CDR3aa: CASRAGGPSGTQYF
CDR3nt: TGTGCCAGCAGGGCGGGAGGGCCCTCGGGTACGCAGTATTTT

v_gene: TRBV5-1
d_gene: TRBD2
abundance: .
j_gene: TRBJ2-7
CDR3aa: CASSTGLAGGYEQYF
CDR3nt: TGCGCCAGCAGCACCGGACTAGCGGGAGGCTACGAGCAGTACTTC

v_gene: TRBV11-3
d_gene: TRBD1
abundance: .
j_gene: TRBJ2-3
CDR3aa: CASSLGGTGRTDTQYF
CDR3nt: TGTGCCAGCAGCTTAGGCGGGACAGGGAGGACAGATACGCAGTATTTT

v_gene: TRBV9
d_gene: .
abundance: .
j_gene: TRBJ1-4
CDR3aa: CASSAGAWDEKLFF
CDR3nt: TGTGCCAGCAGCGCCGGGGCGTGGGATGAAAAACTGTTTTTT

v_gene: TRBV5-1
d_gene: .
abundance: .
j_gene: TRBJ2-7
CDR3aa: CASRVSNTYEQYF
CDR3nt: TGCGCCAGCAGGGTTTCGAATACTTACGAGCAGTACTTC

v_gene: TRBV19
d_gene: .
abundance: .
j_gene: TRBJ2-7
CDR3aa: CASSRTRDYEQYF
CDR3nt: TGTGCCAGTAGCCGAACAAGAGACTACGAGCAGTACTTC

v_gene: TRBV28
d_gene: .
abundance: .
j_gene: TRBJ1-3
CDR3aa: CASSLGSPAGNTIYF
CDR3nt: TGTGCCAGCAGTTTGGGCTCTCCCGCCGGAAACACCATATATTTT

v_gene: TRBV3-1/TRBV3-2
d_gene: TRBD2
abundance: .
j_gene: TRBJ2-3
CDR3aa: CASGAGVDTQYF
CDR3nt: TGTGCCAGCGGAGCGGGAGTAGATACGCAGTATTTT

v_gene: TRBV6-1
d_gene: .
abundance: once
j_gene: TRBJ1-3
CDR3aa: CASSEVTASGNTIYF
CDR3nt: TGTGCCAGCAGTGAAGTGACAGCCTCTGGAAACACCATATATTTT

v_gene: TRBV7-9
d_gene: .
abundance: .
j_gene: TRBJ1-1
CDR3aa: CASSFQGRRNTEAFF
CDR3nt: TGTGCCAGCAGCTTTCAGGGGAGGAGGAACACTGAAGCTTTCTTT

v_gene: TRBV5-1
d_gene: .
abundance: .
j_gene: TRBJ2-7
CDR3aa: CASSQSGGYLYEQYF
CDR3nt: TGCGCCAGCAGCCAAAGCGGAGGCTACCTGTACGAGCAGTACTTC

v_gene: TRBV14
d_gene: .
abundance: .
j_gene: TRBJ2-2
CDR3aa: CASSPREPSTGELFF
CDR3nt: TGTGCCAGCAGCCCCCGGGAGCCCTCAACCGGGGAGCTGTTTTTT

v_gene: TRBV6-5
d_gene: .
abundance: few
j_gene: TRBJ2-7
CDR3aa: CASRRLSYEQYF
CDR3nt: TGTGCCTCGCGGAGACTTTCCTACGAGCAGTACTTC

v_gene: TRBV5-1
d_gene: .
abundance: .
j_gene: TRBJ1-2
CDR3aa: CASSLGWGRNYGYTF
CDR3nt: TGCGCCAGCAGCTTGGGATGGGGGCGTAACTATGGCTACACCTTC

v_gene: TRBV7-9
d_gene: TRBD2
abundance: .
j_gene: TRBJ2-1
CDR3aa: CASVPGLAGALGNEQFF
CDR3nt: TGTGCCAGCGTTCCGGGACTAGCGGGAGCCCTTGGAAATGAGCAGTTCTTC

v_gene: TRBV28
d_gene: .
abundance: .
j_gene: TRBJ1-1
CDR3aa: CASSFPIGGTGYTEAFF
CDR3nt: TGTGCCAGCAGTTTCCCAATCGGAGGGACGGGCTACACTGAAGCTTTCTTT

v_gene: TRBV28
d_gene: TRBD1
abundance: .
j_gene: TRBJ2-7
CDR3aa: CASRGQITYEQYF
CDR3nt: TGTGCCAGCAGGGGACAGATAACCTACGAGCAGTACTTC

v_gene: TRBV30
d_gene: TRBD1
abundance: .
j_gene: TRBJ1-1
CDR3aa: CAWSVTGATLEAFF
CDR3nt: TGTGCCTGGAGTGTTACAGGGGCTACTCTTGAAGCTTTCTTT

v_gene: TRBV28
d_gene: TRBD1
abundance: .
j_gene: TRBJ1-2
CDR3aa: CASSPSGTGYHGYTF
CDR3nt: TGTGCCAGCAGTCCATCCGGGACAGGGTATCATGGCTACACCTTC

v_gene: TRBV28
d_gene: .
abundance: .
j_gene: TRBJ2-3
CDR3aa: CASSLQSTDTQYF
CDR3nt: TGTGCCAGCAGTTTACAATCCACAGATACGCAGTATTTT

v_gene: TRBV6-2/TRBV6-3
d_gene: .
abundance: .
j_gene: TRBJ2-7
CDR3aa: CASSYRSNRASYEQYF
CDR3nt: TGTGCCAGCAGTTATCGGTCCAACAGGGCCTCCTACGAGCAGTACTTC

v_gene: TRBV25-1
d_gene: .
abundance: .
j_gene: TRBJ2-6
CDR3aa: CASSEWGSGANVLTF
CDR3nt: TGTGCCAGCAGTGAATGGGGCTCTGGGGCCAACGTCCTGACTTTC

v_gene: TRBV5-1
d_gene: .
abundance: .
j_gene: TRBJ2-5
CDR3aa: CASSLRPDQETQYF
CDR3nt: TGCGCCAGCAGCTTGCGCCCCGATCAAGAGACCCAGTACTTC

v_gene: TRBV10-3
d_gene: .
abundance: .
j_gene: TRBJ2-2
CDR3aa: CAISSRGVDTGELFF
CDR3nt: TGTGCCATCAGCTCGAGGGGGGTTGACACCGGGGAGCTGTTTTTT

v_gene: TRBV28
d_gene: .
abundance: .
j_gene: TRBJ1-1
CDR3aa: CATLLHLQNTEAFF
CDR3nt: TGTGCCACCCTACTACATCTCCAGAACACTGAAGCTTTCTTT

v_gene: TRBV9
d_gene: .
abundance: .
j_gene: TRBJ2-1
CDR3aa: CASSPRGGSNEQFF
CDR3nt: TGTGCCAGCAGCCCCAGGGGCGGGAGCAATGAGCAGTTCTTC

v_gene: TRBV19
d_gene: TRBD1
abundance: many
j_gene: TRBJ2-3
CDR3aa: CASRVGTGDTDTQYF
CDR3nt: TGTGCCAGTAGAGTAGGGACAGGGGACACAGATACGCAGTATTTT

v_gene: TRBV27
d_gene: .
abundance: .
j_gene: TRBJ1-6
CDR3aa: CASSLYDRGKSPLHF
CDR3nt: TGTGCCAGCAGTTTATATGACCGTGGGAAGTCACCCCTCCACTTT

v_gene: TRBV4-3
d_gene: TRBD2
abundance: .
j_gene: TRBJ2-5
CDR3aa: CASSQEAGLAGKETQYF
CDR3nt: TGCGCCAGCAGCCAAGAAGCCGGACTAGCGGGAAAAGAGACCCAGTACTTC

v_gene: TRBV4-3
d_gene: .
abundance: .
j_gene: TRBJ1-2
CDR3aa: CASSQEEQGLGYGYTF
CDR3nt: TGCGCCAGCAGCCAAGAGGAACAGGGATTAGGCTATGGCTACACCTTC

v_gene: TRBV7-9
d_gene: TRBD1
abundance: .
j_gene: TRBJ1-2
CDR3aa: CASSSGQAGGYTF
CDR3nt: TGTGCCAGCAGCTCGGGACAGGCCGGTGGCTACACCTTC

v_gene: TRBV6-5
d_gene: .
abundance: .
j_gene: TRBJ1-5
CDR3aa: CASSPPNQPQHF
CDR3nt: TGTGCCAGCAGTCCCCCAAATCAGCCCCAGCATTTT